This T cell receptor beta chain was sequenced in a study of Ad26.COV2.S vaccination and SARS-CoV-2 variants. Treatment described: over 15 received Ad26.COV2.S at low or high dose, single or two shots; about 5 received placebo; per-sample allocation not given. Sampling happened 63 days after the first vaccine or placebo injection. An Ad26 vector expressing Wuhan-strain SARS-CoV-2 spike served as the vaccine. Clones were sequenced by immunoSEQ multiplex PCR, and TCRdb holds only the in-frame ones, with some missing. The sample contains about half a million clones, 89% of which appear only once. Germline loops: CDR1 SEHNR, CDR2 FQNEAQ (reference sequence). The CDR3 runs 16 residues. The V end was cut by 1 base, the J end by 6 bases, with 17 bases between.

This TCR derives from a person aged 18-65 years who received the Ad26.COV2.S COVID-19 vaccine or a placebo. The specimen comprised peripheral blood, sampled in a trial of Ad26.COV2.S vaccine versus placebo. This chain joins TRBV7-9 and TRBJ2-3; no firm D call. This CDR3 is CASSLVAPASGDTQYF. CDR3 in DNA: TGTGCCAGCAGCTTAGTGGCTCCCGCGTCCGGGGATACGCAGTATTTT.